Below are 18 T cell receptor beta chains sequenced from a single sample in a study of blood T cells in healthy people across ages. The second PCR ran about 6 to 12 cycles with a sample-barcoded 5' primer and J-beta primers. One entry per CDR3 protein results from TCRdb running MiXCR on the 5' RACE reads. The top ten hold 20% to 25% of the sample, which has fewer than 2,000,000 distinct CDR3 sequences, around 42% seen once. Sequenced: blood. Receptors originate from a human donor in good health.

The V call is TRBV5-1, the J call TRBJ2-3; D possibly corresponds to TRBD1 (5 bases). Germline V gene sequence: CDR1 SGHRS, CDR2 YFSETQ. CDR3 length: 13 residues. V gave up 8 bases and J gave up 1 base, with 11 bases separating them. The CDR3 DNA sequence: TGCGCCAGTACTTTAGGGGGCACAGATACGCAGTATTTT. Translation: CASTLGGTDTQYF.

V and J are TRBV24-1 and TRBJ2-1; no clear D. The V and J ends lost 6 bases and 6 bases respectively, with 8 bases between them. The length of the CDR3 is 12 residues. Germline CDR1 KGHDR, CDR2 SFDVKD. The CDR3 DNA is TGTGCCACCAGTAGTCTGCTCAATGAGCAGTTCTTC. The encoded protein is CATSSLLNEQFF.

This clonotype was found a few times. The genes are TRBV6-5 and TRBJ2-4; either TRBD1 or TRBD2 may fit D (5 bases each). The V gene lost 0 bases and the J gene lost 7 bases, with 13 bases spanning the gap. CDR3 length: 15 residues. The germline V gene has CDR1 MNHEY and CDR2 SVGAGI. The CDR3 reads CASSYSRGEVNIQYF. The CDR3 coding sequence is TGTGCCAGCAGTTACTCGAGAGGGGAAGTTAACATTCAGTACTTC.

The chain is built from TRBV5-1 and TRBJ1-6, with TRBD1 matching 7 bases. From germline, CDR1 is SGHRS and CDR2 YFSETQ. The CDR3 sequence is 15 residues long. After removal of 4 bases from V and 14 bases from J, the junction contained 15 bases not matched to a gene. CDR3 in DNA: TGCGCCAGCAGCCAGGGGACACCCAGTGGGACAGCCCTCCACTTT. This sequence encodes CASSQGTPSGTALHF.

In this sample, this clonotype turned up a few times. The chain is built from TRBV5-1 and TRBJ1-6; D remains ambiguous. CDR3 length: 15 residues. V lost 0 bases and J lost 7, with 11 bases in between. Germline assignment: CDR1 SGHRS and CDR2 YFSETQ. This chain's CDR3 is CASSLEVSLNSPLHF. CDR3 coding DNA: TGCGCCAGCAGCTTGGAGGTCTCATTAAATTCACCCCTCCACTTT.

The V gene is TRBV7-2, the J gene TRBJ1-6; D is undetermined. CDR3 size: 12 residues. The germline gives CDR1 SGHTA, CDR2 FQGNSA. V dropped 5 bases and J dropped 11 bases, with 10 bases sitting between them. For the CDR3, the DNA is TGTGCCAGCAGCCGCCTCCGGACACCCCTCCACTTT. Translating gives CASSRLRTPLHF.

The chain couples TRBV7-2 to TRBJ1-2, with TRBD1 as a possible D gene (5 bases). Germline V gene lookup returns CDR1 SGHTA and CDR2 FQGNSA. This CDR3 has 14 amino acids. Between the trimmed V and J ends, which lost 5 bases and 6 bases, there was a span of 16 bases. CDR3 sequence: CASSLGPTRDGYTF. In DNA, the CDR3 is TGTGCCAGCAGCCTAGGGCCTACCAGGGATGGCTACACCTTC.

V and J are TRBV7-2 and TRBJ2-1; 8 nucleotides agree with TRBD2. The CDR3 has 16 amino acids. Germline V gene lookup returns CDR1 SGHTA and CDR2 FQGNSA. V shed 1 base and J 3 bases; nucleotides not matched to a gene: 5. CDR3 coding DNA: TGTGCCAGCAGCTTAGGGGGAGCGGGGGTCTACAATGAGCAGTTCTTC. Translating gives CASSLGGAGVYNEQFF.

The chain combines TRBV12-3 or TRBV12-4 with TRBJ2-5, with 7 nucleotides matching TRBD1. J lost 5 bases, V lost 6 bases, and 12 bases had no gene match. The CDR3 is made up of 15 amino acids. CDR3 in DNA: TGTGCCAGCAGCCCCACCGACAGGGCGTCTGAGACCCAGTACTTC. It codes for CASSPTDRASETQYF.

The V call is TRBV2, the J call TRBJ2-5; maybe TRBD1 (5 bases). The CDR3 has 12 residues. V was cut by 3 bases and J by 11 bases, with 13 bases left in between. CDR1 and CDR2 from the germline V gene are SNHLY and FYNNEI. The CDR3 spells CASSETVGPQYF. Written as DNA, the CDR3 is TGTGCCAGCAGTGAGACAGTGGGCCCTCAGTACTTC.

CDR3 region: CASSDGQKNIQYF. The CDR3 nucleotides read TGTGCCAGCAGCGACGGACAGAAAAACATTCAGTACTTC. This sequence joins TRBV7-9 and TRBJ2-4; D possibly corresponds to TRBD1 (6 bases). The V end was cut by 5 bases, the J end by 4 bases, with 9 bases between. CDR3 length: 13 amino acids. Germline V gene lookup returns CDR1 SEHNR and CDR2 FQNEAQ (reference sequence).

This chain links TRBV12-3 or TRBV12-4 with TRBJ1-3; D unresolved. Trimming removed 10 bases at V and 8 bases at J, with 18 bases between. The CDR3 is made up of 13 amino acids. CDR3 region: CATRYQIRDTIYF. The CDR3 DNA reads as TGTGCCACCCGATATCAAATTAGAGACACCATATATTTT.

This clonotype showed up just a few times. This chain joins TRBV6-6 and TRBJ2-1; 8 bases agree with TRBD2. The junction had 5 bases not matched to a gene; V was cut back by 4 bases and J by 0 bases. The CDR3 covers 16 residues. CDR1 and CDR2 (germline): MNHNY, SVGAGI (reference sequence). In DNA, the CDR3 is TGTGCCAGCAGTTCCTCAGCGGGGGCCTCCTACAATGAGCAGTTCTTC. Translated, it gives CASSSSAGASYNEQFF.

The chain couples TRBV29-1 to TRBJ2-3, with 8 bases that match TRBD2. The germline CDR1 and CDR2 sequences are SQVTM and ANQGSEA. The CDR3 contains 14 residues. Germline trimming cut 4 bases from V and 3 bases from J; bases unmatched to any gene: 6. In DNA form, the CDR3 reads TGCAGCGTTGTGCGGGGGGCGAGTACAGATACGCAGTATTTT. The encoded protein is CSVVRGASTDTQYF.

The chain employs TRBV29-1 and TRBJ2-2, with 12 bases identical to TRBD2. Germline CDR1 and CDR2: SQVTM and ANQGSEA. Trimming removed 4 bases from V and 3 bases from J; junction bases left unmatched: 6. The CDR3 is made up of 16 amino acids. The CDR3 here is CSVVPSGGADTGELFF. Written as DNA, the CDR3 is TGCAGCGTTGTTCCTAGCGGGGGGGCCGACACCGGGGAGCTGTTTTTT.

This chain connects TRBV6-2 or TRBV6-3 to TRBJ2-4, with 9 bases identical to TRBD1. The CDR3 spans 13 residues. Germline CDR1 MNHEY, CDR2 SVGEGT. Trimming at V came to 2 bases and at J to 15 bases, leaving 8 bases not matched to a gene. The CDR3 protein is CASSYGGTGKPYF. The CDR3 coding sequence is TGTGCCAGCAGTTACGGCGGGACAGGGAAACCGTACTTC.

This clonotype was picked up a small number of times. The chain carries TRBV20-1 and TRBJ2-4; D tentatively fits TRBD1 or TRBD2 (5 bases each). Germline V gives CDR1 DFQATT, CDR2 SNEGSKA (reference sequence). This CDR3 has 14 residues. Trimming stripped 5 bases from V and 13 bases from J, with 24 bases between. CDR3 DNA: TGCAGTGCTCCTAGGGACGCTCGGGGAAATGAGCAGTACTTC. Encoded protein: CSAPRDARGNEQYF.

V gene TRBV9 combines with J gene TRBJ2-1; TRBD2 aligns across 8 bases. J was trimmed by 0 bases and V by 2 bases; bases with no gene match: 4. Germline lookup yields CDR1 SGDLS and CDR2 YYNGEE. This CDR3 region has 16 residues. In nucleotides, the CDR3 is TGTGCCAGCAGCGTCTCACTAGCGGCCTCCTACAATGAGCAGTTCTTC. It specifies CASSVSLAASYNEQFF.